Listed below are T cell receptor beta chains from one sample, sequenced in a study of blood T cell repertoires in COVID-19. Clones were read by immunoSEQ multiplex PCR, and TCRdb kept only the in-frame ones, dropping some. The repertoire holds 85,000 to 120,000 clones, with roughly 85% as singletons. The specimen was peripheral blood. These receptor sequences come from a man aged 50-59 years with active COVID-19. CDR3s leave out the opening cysteine and the closing phenylalanine or tryptophan. The order of the fields is V gene, clone size, CDR3 protein. Part of the rows lack a size; the others show once, few, many or a class for expanded clones.

V gene: TRBV18; clone size: -; CDR3 protein: ASSPGQSPQPQH
V gene: TRBV2; clone size: -; CDR3 protein: ASSVEGASKNIQY
V gene: TRBV2; clone size: -; CDR3 protein: ASSALGGAGNTIY
V gene: TRBV11-3; clone size: few; CDR3 protein: ASSPGTSGGASTDTQY
V gene: TRBV6-6; clone size: -; CDR3 protein: ASRRAGDYNEQF
V gene: TRBV7-2; clone size: -; CDR3 protein: ASSLGREFGELF
V gene: TRBV5-1; clone size: -; CDR3 protein: ASSRGEGYGYT
V gene: TRBV5-4; clone size: -; CDR3 protein: ASSRFEEFEAF
V gene: TRBV7-9; clone size: few; CDR3 protein: ASSLGPQGNTIY
V gene: TRBV30; clone size: -; CDR3 protein: AWSYRQGHYGYT
V gene: TRBV7-2; clone size: -; CDR3 protein: ASSAQGPGSNQPQH
V gene: TRBV2; clone size: -; CDR3 protein: ASSGTFWTSYEQY
V gene: TRBV5-6; clone size: -; CDR3 protein: ASSVQGQETQY
V gene: TRBV12-5; clone size: few; CDR3 protein: ASGLYAGLGANTEAF
V gene: TRBV6-6; clone size: -; CDR3 protein: ASHDRGNEKLF
V gene: TRBV19; clone size: -; CDR3 protein: ASSDFAKETQY
V gene: TRBV19; clone size: many; CDR3 protein: ASSDRGTPASNQPQH
V gene: TRBV7-2; clone size: -; CDR3 protein: ASSQGQTSGDTQY
V gene: TRBV5-1; clone size: -; CDR3 protein: ASSFTGEDQPQH
V gene: TRBV2; clone size: -; CDR3 protein: ASRASGGRFDEQF
V gene: TRBV4-1; clone size: -; CDR3 protein: ASSQFPIAGAGANVLT
V gene: TRBV29-1; clone size: -; CDR3 protein: SVVQNNYGYT
V gene: TRBV5-1; clone size: few; CDR3 protein: ASSSPGAGEQF
V gene: TRBV2; clone size: -; CDR3 protein: ASSKDRGFGEQY
V gene: TRBV24-1; clone size: -; CDR3 protein: ATSEGYQETQY
V gene: TRBV6-4; clone size: -; CDR3 protein: ASSAGGMNSPLH
V gene: TRBV16; clone size: -; CDR3 protein: ASSQISGQGGRISYEQY
V gene: TRBV30; clone size: -; CDR3 protein: ACTGGGNQPQH
V gene: TRBV11-2; clone size: medium-sized; CDR3 protein: ASSPYLPGQIYSPLH
V gene: TRBV6-1; clone size: -; CDR3 protein: ASSETGAYSGNTIY
V gene: TRBV9; clone size: -; CDR3 protein: ASSVDETSRVDTQY
V gene: TRBV29-1; clone size: -; CDR3 protein: SVAGGGELF
V gene: TRBV5-4; clone size: -; CDR3 protein: ASSLLRDWGPRHTQY
V gene: TRBV5-1; clone size: -; CDR3 protein: ASSLGQGASYEQY
V gene: TRBV30; clone size: once; CDR3 protein: AWSGAGTGLYNEQF
V gene: TRBV5-4; clone size: -; CDR3 protein: ASSPGGTSFHEQY
V gene: TRBV7-6; clone size: -; CDR3 protein: ASSPGGQGGYT
V gene: TRBV11-1; clone size: -; CDR3 protein: ASLPGLAGVHNEQF
V gene: TRBV6-5; clone size: -; CDR3 protein: ASSYWRGGGNEQF
V gene: TRBV4-1; clone size: once; CDR3 protein: ASSPQKGQGTPWMNTEAF
V gene: TRBV6-2/TRBV6-3; clone size: -; CDR3 protein: ASSASLILGTGELF
V gene: TRBV7-2; clone size: -; CDR3 protein: ASSTHQGAVGNEQF
V gene: TRBV6-4; clone size: -; CDR3 protein: ASSANRLAEYNEQF
V gene: TRBV27; clone size: -; CDR3 protein: ASSAAGGMARFGYEQY
V gene: TRBV11-2; clone size: -; CDR3 protein: ATRRREIRDTQY
V gene: TRBV6-5; clone size: -; CDR3 protein: ATYLAGSTDTQY
V gene: TRBV28; clone size: -; CDR3 protein: ASSFSPDIHIQY
V gene: TRBV19; clone size: -; CDR3 protein: ASSLSKSSYEAF
V gene: TRBV6-2/TRBV6-3; clone size: -; CDR3 protein: ASSYSQDRPPMNTEAF
V gene: TRBV3-1/TRBV3-2; clone size: few; CDR3 protein: ASSLTGNTIY
V gene: TRBV7-6; clone size: few; CDR3 protein: ASSPRYGDTIY
V gene: TRBV2; clone size: -; CDR3 protein: ASRSPGTSGTDTQY
V gene: TRBV15; clone size: -; CDR3 protein: ATSGGRRNTEAF
V gene: TRBV5-1; clone size: -; CDR3 protein: ASSFGQRGNEQF
V gene: TRBV30; clone size: -; CDR3 protein: AQSRGTGGTEAF
V gene: TRBV29-1; clone size: -; CDR3 protein: SGTGGKETQY
V gene: TRBV19; clone size: few; CDR3 protein: ASKYGTGRRTGELF
V gene: TRBV9; clone size: -; CDR3 protein: ASSPNSYEQY
V gene: TRBV13; clone size: -; CDR3 protein: ASSFSGGPEAF
V gene: TRBV11-3; clone size: -; CDR3 protein: ASSLGLAGAEETQY